This T cell receptor (beta chain) was recovered during a study of OX40 agonist ivuxolimab in advanced cancers. Findings and limits, study-wide: On average, CD8+ T cells showed a greater number of expanded clones than CD4+. Blood T cells, both CD4+ and CD8+, expanded clonally by week 6 at 0.1 to 3.0 mg/kg.

The germline gives CDR1 SNHLY, CDR2 FYNNEI. V was clipped by 6 bases and J by 6 bases; unmatched bases: 6. This CDR3 region has 15 residues. Anyone with autoimmune disease history or systemic immunosuppression was excluded. On this clone: Antigen: not known.

This table comes from immunoSEQ multiplex PCR, and its TCRdb copy is limited to in-frame clones, with some not included. The repertoire includes fewer than 85,000 clones, around 90% of them detected once, and around 9.9% sits in the top ten. The V gene is TRBV2, the J gene TRBJ2-2, with TRBD1 matching 11 bases. The sequencing here drew on CD4+ or CD8+ T cells sorted from blood, taken in a trial of the OX40 agonist ivuxolimab. The sequence was obtained from an adult with an advanced solid tumor such as melanoma, head and neck, liver or kidney cancer. The CDR3 here is CASSGQGALAGELFF. The CDR3 region has the DNA TGTGCCAGCAGCGGACAGGGGGCGTTGGCCGGGGAGCTGTTTTTT.